The following is a TCR beta chain sequence with its context. This clone's antigen is unknown. No base-level quality is on record; no much larger clone is a single base apart. V is cut by 6 bases and J by 7 bases, and the space between the germline ends is 10 bases. From the cysteine through the phenylalanine, the CDR3 covers 12 amino acids. CDR3 DNA only is kept here, 36 bases in frame from base 1. CDR1 and CDR2, per the germline V gene, are MDHEN and SYDVKM. This sample was included in a study of cytomegalovirus exposure and HLA in healthy donors (dated by TCRdb to about 2017). General notes on the study: An earlier analysis of approximately 600 of the donors reported 276 Gb of sequence data and roughly 100 million unique TCR beta sequences from roughly 200 million T cells. An early release that covered 500 to 800 HLA-typed donors contained approximately 290 gigabases of sequencing data and approximately 85 million unique TCR sequences. Of the roughly 410 genotyped donors, over 80% were placed in the genetic ancestry cluster associated with self-reported Caucasian donors. The study was designed to test whether signatures of past pathogen exposure could be identified by cataloging public T cell receptors. The study profiled the T cell repertoires of around 700 subjects by immunosequencing and related them to cytomegalovirus serostatus. Besides the first cohort of some 670 subjects, a separate validation cohort made up of roughly 130 different subjects was used. High-throughput TCR immunosequencing, statistical association of individual TCRs with disease status, and machine learning were combined to predict cytomegalovirus infection status. In a later analysis, previously published TCR beta repertoires from 550 to 700 donors were re-analyzed and high-resolution HLA genotyping was added so that TCR occurrence patterns could be studied. Rather than drawing on any new phenotypic data, the later analysis identified candidate immune exposures from TCR beta sequences and the way those sequences occurred across donors. An earlier analysis of some 500 of the donors applied high-throughput TCR beta sequencing to assess whether each TCR beta V gene segment acted as functional or pseudogenic. Donor age, sex, ethnicity and CMV serostatus were collected together with the repertoire data. A later genetic analysis used genome-wide SNP genotypes for about 60% of the roughly 700 donors, treating that subset as a discovery cohort. All discovery cohort repertoires had been generated on a single sequencing platform. HLA typing included class I and class II loci at four-digit resolution. The number of donors typed differed by locus, with roughly 629-640 for A, B, C, DRB1 and DQB1, around 500 for DQA1, about 610 for DPA1, and roughly 450 for DPB1. Because of strong linkage in the cohort, roughly five DR-DQ haplotypes were treated as single units for association and clustering. Among approximately 370 genotyped donors of the cohort, an average of around 250,000 unique TCR beta nucleotide sequences was sequenced per donor, of which approximately 18% were non-productive.

In total, just over 650 healthy bone marrow donors made up the cohort. All cohort members were sampled while nominally healthy, although unrecorded immune exposures were likely present. CMV serostatus was positive for 289 and negative for about 55% of the roughly 670 cohort members, and was not recorded for this donor. A peripheral blood sample was collected from each donor, and TCR beta sequencing was performed on peripheral blood mononuclear cells. Genomic DNA extraction from the blood cell samples was performed with the Qiagen DNeasy Blood Extraction Kit. Results the study describes overall, beyond this receptor: In a later analysis, HLA-associated TCR beta chains showed more clonal expansion and lower generation probabilities than non-associated chains that were equally common. Because the 87-base-pair reads could not distinguish some IMGT-functional V segments, including TRBV6-2 and TRBV6-3, those segments were excluded. Several of the top co-occurrence clusters appeared to be linked to parvovirus B19, influenza, CMV and Epstein-Barr virus, according to a later analysis. While some public TCRs were present in many individuals, most TCR sequences turned up only very rarely across donors. In an earlier analysis of several hundred of the donors, most TCR beta V segments were observed in productive rearrangements about 87% or about 30% of the time, broadly matching IMGT annotations. In a later analysis, the rate of TCR association differed among HLA loci, with DRB1 alleles having the most associated TCRs and HLA-C alleles having the fewest. In a later genetic analysis, a missense DCLRE1C variant was associated with V-gene and J-gene trimming of TCR beta chains, and the association was replicated in an independent cohort. The study gave a list of over 150 TCR beta chains associated with cytomegalovirus. In a later analysis, most CMV-associated TCR beta chains were found to appear HLA-restricted, with HLA associations seemingly driven largely by CMV exposure. Fewer than 20 rarely observed V segments, including chromosome 9 orphons, were excluded from the earlier analysis of a few hundred of the donors because counts were too low. In a later analysis, around 15,000 TCR beta sequences were associated with specific HLA alleles at a false discovery rate of 0.05. CMV serostatus was the only immune exposure information available for the cohort. A further reported finding was that TCR beta sequences accurately predicted the HLA-A and HLA-B alleles for most subjects in the first cohort. Sequencing depth was assumed to be roughly uniform across donors in the presence/absence analyses, though that assumption may not hold. The classifier was reported to diagnose cytomegalovirus status with high specificity and sensitivity in both the original and validation cohorts. Strong co-occurrence of HLA alleles, especially DR and DQ, made assigning TCR associations to individual alleles difficult. In vitro tests confirmed that a few of the cytomegalovirus-associated TCR beta chains recognize cytomegalovirus antigens. Only TCR beta chains were sequenced in this cohort, and the absence of alpha or paired-chain data limited detectable features. According to the authors, the approach could potentially be generalized to other disease states and immunological phenotypes. HLA typing was unavailable for some donors at each locus, so association tests used only the typed subset. The sequencing pipeline was judged likely to have produced a cluster of highly shared sequence variants as a technical artifact. Compared with the roughly 670-donor mean, donors in an Asian-associated ancestry cluster had fewer N-insertions in productive TCRs, according to a later genetic analysis. Linkage disequilibrium might explain the correlated functional status among segregating V segments, but an unknown experimental factor could not be ruled out.

To prepare the library, the immunoSEQ multiplex PCR assay was applied. A mixture of 60 forward primers for TCR Vbeta segments and 13 reverse primers for TCR Jbeta segments was used in the multiplex PCR. A multiplex PCR assay on genomic DNA amplified the CDR3 region of rearranged TCR beta genes. The amplified TCR beta libraries were sequenced on the Illumina HiSeq System as 87-base-pair reads. The authors processed their data as follows. A later analysis tallied 75 million to 95 million unique TCR beta chains across the 650 to 750 repertoires, and roughly 11 million of those chains were shared by two or more donors. Raw reads were error-corrected and collapsed into unique sequences by a nearest-neighbor algorithm in which closely related sequences were merged to remove PCR and sequencing errors. To assign V, D and J gene segments, CDR3 sequences were aligned to IMGT reference sequences. For a sequence to be retained, at least a six-nucleotide match to both a V gene segment and a J gene segment was required. A rearrangement counted as productive if the CDR3 had no stop codons and remained in frame with V and J, and every other rearrangement counted as non-productive. CDR3 was defined by IMGT convention, running from the second conserved V-encoded cysteine to the conserved J-encoded phenylalanine. Sequences without an unambiguous match to a single V gene segment were excluded from the earlier analysis of about 600 of the donors. In an earlier analysis of approximately 560 of the donors, a V segment was called functional when productive rearrangements were above 56.7%, and segregating when the standard deviation between donors exceeded 5%. A statistical classification framework was developed to diagnose cytomegalovirus status using the catalog of TCR beta chain sequences. V and J gene assignment, in a later analysis, came from comparing TCR nucleotide sequences with IMGT/GENE-DB human TR gene sequences. Using the TCRdist pipeline, a later analysis assigned CDR3 sequences along with most-parsimonious VDJ recombination scenarios. A later analysis defined each TCR beta chain by its CDR3 amino acid sequence plus V-gene family, and excluded reads lacking a unique V-gene family. In a later analysis, a few hundred highly shared, low-generation-probability nucleotide sequences were removed to address suspected cross-contamination and a sequencing artifact. In a later analysis, a clonal expansion index was calculated for each public chain from normalized within-repertoire ranks of inferred template counts. In a later analysis, generation probabilities were computed with a VDJ recombination model fitted to out-of-frame rearrangements, and the resulting probabilities were checked against IGoR. In a later analysis, hypergeometric tests were used to score TCR-TCR, TCR-HLA and TCR-CMV co-occurrence, with a repertoire-size bias correction applied to TCR pairs. A later analysis estimated false discovery rates by permuting HLA or CMV assignments 20 times. In a later analysis, co-occurring TCRs were grouped with DBSCAN, and TCRdist sequence similarity was added when clustering was performed within HLA-allele-positive subsets. Co-occurrence clustering excluded repertoires with fewer than 30,000 or more than 120,000 public chains, plus five with anomalous nucleotide sharing. Here the immuneACCESS table is served through TCRdb, limited to in-frame sequences with V and J called. Missing clones are a known gap in these copies; in checked studies unresolved V genes cover under half, and the rest lacks a known reason. The V and J calls and the clone size are those of that table, but D and trimming were determined from the DNA. The sample table holds about 140,000 clones, of which over 75% were seen once. Under 5.5% of the sample rests with the top ten.

The sample comprised PBMCs. The rearrangement combines TRBV28 with TRBJ2-1; a tentative D match to TRBD1 spans 5 bases. The receptor's source is a man younger than 45 in good health. The nucleotide sequence is TGTGCCAGCAGCCTTCAGGGTAATGAGCAGTTCTTC. It encodes CASSLQGNEQFF.